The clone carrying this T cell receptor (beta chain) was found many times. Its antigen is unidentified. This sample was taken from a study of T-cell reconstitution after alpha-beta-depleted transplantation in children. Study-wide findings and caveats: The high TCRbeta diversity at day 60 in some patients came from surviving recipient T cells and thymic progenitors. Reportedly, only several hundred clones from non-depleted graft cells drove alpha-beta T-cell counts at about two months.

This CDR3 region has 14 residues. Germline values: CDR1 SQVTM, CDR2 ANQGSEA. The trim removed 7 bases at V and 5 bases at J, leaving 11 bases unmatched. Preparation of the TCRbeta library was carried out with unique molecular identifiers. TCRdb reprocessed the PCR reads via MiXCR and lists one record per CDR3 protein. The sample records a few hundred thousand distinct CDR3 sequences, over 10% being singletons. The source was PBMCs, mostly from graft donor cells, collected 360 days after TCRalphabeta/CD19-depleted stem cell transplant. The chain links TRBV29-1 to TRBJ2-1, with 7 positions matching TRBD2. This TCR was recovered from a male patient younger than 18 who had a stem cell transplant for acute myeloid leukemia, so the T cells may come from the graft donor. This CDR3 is CSAHAGVSHNEQFF. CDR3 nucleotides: TGCAGCGCCCATGCGGGAGTTTCCCACAATGAGCAGTTCTTC.